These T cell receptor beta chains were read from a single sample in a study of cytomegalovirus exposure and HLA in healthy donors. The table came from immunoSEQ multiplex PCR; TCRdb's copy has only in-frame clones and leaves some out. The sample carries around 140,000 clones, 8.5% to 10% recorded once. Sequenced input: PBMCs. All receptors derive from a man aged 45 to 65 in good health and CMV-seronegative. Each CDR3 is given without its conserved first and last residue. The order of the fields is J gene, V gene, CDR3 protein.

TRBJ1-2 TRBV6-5 ASSLQGAGKGYT
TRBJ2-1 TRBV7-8 ASRFIPGAGVTYNEQF
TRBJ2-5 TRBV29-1 SVRGQGVETQY
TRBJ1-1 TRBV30 AWSVRSILNTEAF
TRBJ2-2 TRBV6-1 ASSARNRGTGELF
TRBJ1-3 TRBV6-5 ASKPTSSGNTIY
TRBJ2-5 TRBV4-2 ASSLSTSGGEETQY
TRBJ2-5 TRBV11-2 ASSRTRLAVQETQY
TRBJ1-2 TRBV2 ASSENPSGLIGYT
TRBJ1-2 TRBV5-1 ASQQGQGGYT
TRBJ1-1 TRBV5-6 ASSKTTGLRNTEAF
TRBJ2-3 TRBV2 ASSELGTSTDTQY
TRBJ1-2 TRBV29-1 SAHRGFRYGYT
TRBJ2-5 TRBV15 ATSRKGGRETQY
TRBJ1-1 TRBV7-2 ASSLDFTPRTEAF
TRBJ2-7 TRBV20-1 SAISGYEQY
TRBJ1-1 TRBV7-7 ASRPLGLNTEAF
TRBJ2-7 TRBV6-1 ASRGSQGAYYEQY
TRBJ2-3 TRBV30 AWSGTGRTDTQY
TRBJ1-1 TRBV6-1 ASSAIPGQGIVAEAF
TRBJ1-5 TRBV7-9 ASSSPGTGAQPQH
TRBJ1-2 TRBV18 ASSPPVGSGGYT
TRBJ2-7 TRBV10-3 AIKNSTKEEQY
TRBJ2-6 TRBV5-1 ASSSTDSGANVLT
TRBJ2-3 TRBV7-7 ASSLTSGGARDTQY
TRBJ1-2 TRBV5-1 ASSLAPKDSIS
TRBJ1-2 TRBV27 ASSLLSGAVYGYT
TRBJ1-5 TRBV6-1 ASSADTSNQPQH
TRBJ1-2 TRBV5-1 ASSFRRDSNYGYT
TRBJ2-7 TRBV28 ASSSDSLSREQY
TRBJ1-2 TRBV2 ASSDRGGYT
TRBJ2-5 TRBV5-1 ASRQPGQQETQY
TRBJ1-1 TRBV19 ASSMDRESEAF
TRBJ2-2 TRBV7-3 ASSRGTATGELF
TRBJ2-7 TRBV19 ASSIYRTSGKGEQY
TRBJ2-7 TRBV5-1 ASSQGRVYEQY
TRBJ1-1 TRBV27 ASRGTGISSRVTEAF
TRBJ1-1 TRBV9 ASSGGDPRHTEAF
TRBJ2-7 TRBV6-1 ASSPHRETYEQY
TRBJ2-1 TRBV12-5 ASGKLAGGMNEQF
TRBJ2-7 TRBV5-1 ASSLDSGDDYEQY
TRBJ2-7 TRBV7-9 ASSCHLRVSGSYEQY
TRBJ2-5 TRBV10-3 AISGGGVRETQY
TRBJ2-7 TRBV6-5 ASNRDGYEQY
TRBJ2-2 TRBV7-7 ASSLVAGTGGPGELF
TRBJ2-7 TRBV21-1 ASSFGQKSSYEQY
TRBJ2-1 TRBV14 ASKGLAGPNEQF
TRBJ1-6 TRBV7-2 ASSLEDGTTFDSPLH
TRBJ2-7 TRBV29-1 SSSGRAGEQY
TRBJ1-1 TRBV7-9 ASSLQQMNTEAF
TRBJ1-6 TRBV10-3 AISDKGQNSPLH
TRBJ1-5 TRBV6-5 ASRPGQSSNQPQH
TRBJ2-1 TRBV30 AWSPPGGGRRNEQF
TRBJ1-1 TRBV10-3 APRRGTPNTEAF